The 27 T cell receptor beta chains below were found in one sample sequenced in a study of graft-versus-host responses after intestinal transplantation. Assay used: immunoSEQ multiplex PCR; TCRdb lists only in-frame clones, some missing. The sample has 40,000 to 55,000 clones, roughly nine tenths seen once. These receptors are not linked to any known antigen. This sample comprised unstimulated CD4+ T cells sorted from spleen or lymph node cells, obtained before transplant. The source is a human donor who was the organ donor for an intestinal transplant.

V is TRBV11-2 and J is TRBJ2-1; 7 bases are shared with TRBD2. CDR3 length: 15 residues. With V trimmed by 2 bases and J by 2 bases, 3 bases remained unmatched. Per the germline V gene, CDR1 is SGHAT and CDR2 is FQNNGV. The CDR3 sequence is CASSLRREPYNEQFF. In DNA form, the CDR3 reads TGTGCCAGCAGCTTAAGGCGGGAGCCCTACAATGAGCAGTTCTTC.

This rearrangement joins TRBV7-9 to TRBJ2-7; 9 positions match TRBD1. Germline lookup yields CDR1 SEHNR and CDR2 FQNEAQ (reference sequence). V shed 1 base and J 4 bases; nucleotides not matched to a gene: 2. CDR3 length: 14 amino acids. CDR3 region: CASSLGTGEYEQYF. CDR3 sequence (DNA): TGTGCCAGCAGCTTAGGGACAGGGGAATACGAGCAGTACTTC.

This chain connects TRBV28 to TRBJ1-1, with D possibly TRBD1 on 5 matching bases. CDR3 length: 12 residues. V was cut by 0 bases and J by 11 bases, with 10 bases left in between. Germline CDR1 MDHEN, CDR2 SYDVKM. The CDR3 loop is CASSLWWGEAFF. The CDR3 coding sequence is TGTGCCAGCAGTTTATGGTGGGGCGAGGCTTTCTTT. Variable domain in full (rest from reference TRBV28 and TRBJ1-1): DVKVTQSSRYLVKRTGEKVFLECVQDMDHENMFWYRQDPGLGLRLIYFSYDVKMKEKGDIPEGYSVSREKKERFSLILESASTNQTSMYLCASSLWWGEAFFGQGTRLTVV.

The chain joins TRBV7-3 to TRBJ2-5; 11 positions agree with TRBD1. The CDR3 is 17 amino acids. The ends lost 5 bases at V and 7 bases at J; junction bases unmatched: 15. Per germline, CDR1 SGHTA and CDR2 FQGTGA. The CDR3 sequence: CASSLGLAGGTGGTQYF. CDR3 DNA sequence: TGTGCCAGCAGCCTCGGTCTTGCCGGGGGGACAGGGGGGACCCAGTACTTC.

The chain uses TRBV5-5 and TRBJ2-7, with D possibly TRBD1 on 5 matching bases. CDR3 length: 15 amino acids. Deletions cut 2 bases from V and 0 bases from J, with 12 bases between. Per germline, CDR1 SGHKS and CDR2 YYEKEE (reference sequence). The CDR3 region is CASSFGAPSSYEQYF. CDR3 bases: TGTGCCAGCAGCTTTGGGGCCCCCAGCTCCTACGAGCAGTACTTC.

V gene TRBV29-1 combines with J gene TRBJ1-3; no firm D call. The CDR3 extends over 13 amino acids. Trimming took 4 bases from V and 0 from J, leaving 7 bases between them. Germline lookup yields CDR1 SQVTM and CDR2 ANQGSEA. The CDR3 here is CSVVQASGNTIYF. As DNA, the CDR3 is TGCAGCGTTGTCCAGGCCTCTGGAAACACCATATATTTT. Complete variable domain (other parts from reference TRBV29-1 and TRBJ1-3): SAVISQKPSRDICQRGTSLTIQCQVDSQVTMMFWYRQQPGQSLTLIATANQGSEATYESGFVIDKFPISRPNLTFSTLTVSNMSPEDSSIYLCSVVQASGNTIYFGEGSWLTVV.

For the CDR3, the DNA is TGTGCCAGCAGTTACGCCGAGGCTGGGTATGGCTACACCTTC. This sequence encodes CASSYAEAGYGYTF. The V and J genes are TRBV28 and TRBJ1-2; D uncertain. Looked up from germline, CDR1 is MDHEN and CDR2 is SYDVKM. The CDR3 contains 14 residues. V was trimmed by 4 bases and J by 5 bases, leaving 14 bases between them.

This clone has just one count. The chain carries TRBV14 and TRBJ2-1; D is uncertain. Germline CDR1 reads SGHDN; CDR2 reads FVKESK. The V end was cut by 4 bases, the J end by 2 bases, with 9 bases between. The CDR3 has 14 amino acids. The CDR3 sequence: CASSLYQTYNEQFF. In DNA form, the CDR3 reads TGTGCCAGCAGCCTATACCAGACCTACAATGAGCAGTTCTTC.

The CDR3 DNA sequence: TGTGCCAGCAGTTACTCCAGGGGGCTCACCTATGGCTACACCTTC. As protein: CASSYSRGLTYGYTF. The J gene is TRBJ1-2, the V gene TRBV6-5, with 8 positions matching TRBD1. J lost 4 bases, V lost 0 bases, and 4 bases had no gene match. The CDR3 consists of 15 residues. Germline V gene data show CDR1 as MNHEY and CDR2 as SVGAGI.

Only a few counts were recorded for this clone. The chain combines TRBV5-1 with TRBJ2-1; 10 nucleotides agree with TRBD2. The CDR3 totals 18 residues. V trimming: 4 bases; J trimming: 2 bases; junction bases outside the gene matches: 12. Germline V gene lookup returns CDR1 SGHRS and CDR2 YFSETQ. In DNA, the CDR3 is TGCGCCAGCAGCCCCCCCCCTAGCGGGAGTATACCCTACAATGAGCAGTTCTTC. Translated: CASSPPPSGSIPYNEQFF. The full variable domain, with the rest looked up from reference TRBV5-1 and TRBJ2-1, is KAGVTQTPRYLIKTRGQQVTLSCSPISGHRSVSWYQQTPGQGLQFLFEYFSETQRNKGNFPGRFSGRQFSNSRSEMNVSTLELGDSALYLCASSPPPSGSIPYNEQFFGPGTRLTVL.

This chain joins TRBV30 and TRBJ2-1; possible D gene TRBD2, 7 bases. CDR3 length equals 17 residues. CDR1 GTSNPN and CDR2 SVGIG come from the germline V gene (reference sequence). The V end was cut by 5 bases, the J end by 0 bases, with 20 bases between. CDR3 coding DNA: TGTGCCTGGCACGACCTTAAAAGGGGGGGCTCCTACAATGAGCAGTTCTTC. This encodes CAWHDLKRGGSYNEQFF. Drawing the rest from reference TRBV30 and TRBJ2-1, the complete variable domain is SQTIHQWPATLVQPVGSPLSLECTVEGTSNPNLYWYRQAAGRGLQLLFYSVGIGQISSEVPQNLSASRPQDRQFILSSKKLLLSDSGFYLCAWHDLKRGGSYNEQFFGPGTRLTVL.

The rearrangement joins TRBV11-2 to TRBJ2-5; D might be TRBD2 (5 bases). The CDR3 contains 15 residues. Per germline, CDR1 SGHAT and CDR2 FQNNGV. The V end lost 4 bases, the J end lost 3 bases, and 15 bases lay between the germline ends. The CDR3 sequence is CASSSNSSGKETQYF. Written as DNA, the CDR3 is TGTGCCAGCAGCTCAAATAGCTCGGGGAAAGAGACCCAGTACTTC.

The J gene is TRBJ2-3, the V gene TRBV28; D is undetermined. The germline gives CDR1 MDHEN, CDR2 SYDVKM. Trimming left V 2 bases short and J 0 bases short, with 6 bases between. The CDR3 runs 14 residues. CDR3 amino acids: CASSLRGSTDTQYF. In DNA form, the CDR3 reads TGTGCCAGCAGTTTAAGAGGAAGCACAGATACGCAGTATTTT.

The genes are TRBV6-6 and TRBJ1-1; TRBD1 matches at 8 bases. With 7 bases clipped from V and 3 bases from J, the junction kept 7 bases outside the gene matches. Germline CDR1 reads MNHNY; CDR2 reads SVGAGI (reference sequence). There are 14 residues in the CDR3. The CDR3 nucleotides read TGTGCCAGCAACATCAGGGGGCCGGACACTGAAGCTTTCTTT. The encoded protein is CASNIRGPDTEAFF.

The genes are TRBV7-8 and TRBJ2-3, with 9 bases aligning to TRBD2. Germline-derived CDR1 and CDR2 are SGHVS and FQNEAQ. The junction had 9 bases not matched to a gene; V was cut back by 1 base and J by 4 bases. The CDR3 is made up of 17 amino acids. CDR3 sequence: CASSLVGKREVSDTQYF. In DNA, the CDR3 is TGTGCCAGCAGCTTAGTGGGAAAGCGGGAGGTATCAGATACGCAGTATTTT.

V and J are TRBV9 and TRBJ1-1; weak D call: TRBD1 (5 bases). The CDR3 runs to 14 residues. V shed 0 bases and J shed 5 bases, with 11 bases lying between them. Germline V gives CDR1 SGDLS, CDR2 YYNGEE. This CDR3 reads CASSVGLRGTEAFF. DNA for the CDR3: TGTGCCAGCAGCGTAGGGCTGCGGGGGACTGAAGCTTTCTTT.

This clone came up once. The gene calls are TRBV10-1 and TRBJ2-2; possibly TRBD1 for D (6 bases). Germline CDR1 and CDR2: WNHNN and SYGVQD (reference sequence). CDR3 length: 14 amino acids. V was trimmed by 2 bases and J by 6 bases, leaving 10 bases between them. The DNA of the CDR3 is TGCGCCAGCAGTGAGACCCGACAGGCCGGGGAGCTGTTTTTT. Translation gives CASSETRQAGELFF.

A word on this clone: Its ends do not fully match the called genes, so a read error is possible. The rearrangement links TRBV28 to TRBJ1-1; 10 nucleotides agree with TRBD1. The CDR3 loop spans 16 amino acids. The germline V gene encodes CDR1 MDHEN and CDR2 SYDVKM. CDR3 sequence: CASILGTGTGVSEALF. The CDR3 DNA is TGTGCCAGCATCTTGGGGACCGGGACAGGGGTTTCTGAAGCTCTCTTT.

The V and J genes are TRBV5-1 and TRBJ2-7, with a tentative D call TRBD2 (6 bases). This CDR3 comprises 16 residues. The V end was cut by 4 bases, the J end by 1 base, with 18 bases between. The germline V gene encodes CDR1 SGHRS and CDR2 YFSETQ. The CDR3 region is CASSPSRGGESYEQYF. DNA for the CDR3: TGCGCCAGCAGCCCGTCGCGAGGCGGGGAGTCCTACGAGCAGTACTTC. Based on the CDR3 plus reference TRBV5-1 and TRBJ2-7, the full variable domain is KAGVTQTPRYLIKTRGQQVTLSCSPISGHRSVSWYQQTPGQGLQFLFEYFSETQRNKGNFPGRFSGRQFSNSRSEMNVSTLELGDSALYLCASSPSRGGESYEQYFGPGTRLTVT.

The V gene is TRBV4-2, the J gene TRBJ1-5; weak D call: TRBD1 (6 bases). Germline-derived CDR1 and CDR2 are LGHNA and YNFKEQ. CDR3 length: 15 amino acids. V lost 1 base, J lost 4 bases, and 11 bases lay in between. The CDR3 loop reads CASSQVRGLNQPQHF. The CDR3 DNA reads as TGTGCCAGCAGCCAAGTAAGGGGGTTAAATCAGCCCCAGCATTTT.

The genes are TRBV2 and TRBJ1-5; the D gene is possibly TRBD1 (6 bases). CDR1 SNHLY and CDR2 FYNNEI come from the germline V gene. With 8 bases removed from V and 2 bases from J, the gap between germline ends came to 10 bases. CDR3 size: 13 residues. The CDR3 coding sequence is TGTGCCAGCTCCAGGGGTGGCAATCAGCCCCAGCATTTT. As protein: CASSRGGNQPQHF.

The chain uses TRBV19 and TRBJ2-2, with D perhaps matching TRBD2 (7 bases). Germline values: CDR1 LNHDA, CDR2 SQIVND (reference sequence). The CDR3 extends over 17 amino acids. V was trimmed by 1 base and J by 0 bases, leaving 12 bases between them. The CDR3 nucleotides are TGTGCCAGTAGTATAGGAGGCGGGGGCGCGAACACCGGGGAGCTGTTTTTT. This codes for CASSIGGGGANTGELFF.

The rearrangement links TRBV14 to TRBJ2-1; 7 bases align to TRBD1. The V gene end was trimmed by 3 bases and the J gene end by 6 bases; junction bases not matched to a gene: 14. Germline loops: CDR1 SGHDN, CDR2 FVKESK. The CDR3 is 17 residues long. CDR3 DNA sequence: TGTGCCAGCAGCCAGATCACACAATGGACAGGTCCCAATGAGCAGTTCTTC. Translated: CASSQITQWTGPNEQFF. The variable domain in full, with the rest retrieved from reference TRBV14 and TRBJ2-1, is EAGVTQFPSHSVIEKGQTVTLRCDPISGHDNLYWYRRVMGKEIKFLLHFVKESKQDESGMPNNRFLAERTGGTYSTLKVQPAELEDSGVYFCASSQITQWTGPNEQFFGPGTRLTVL.

CDR3: CASSYSRGGSYNEQFF. CDR3 DNA: TGTGCCAGCAGTTACTCGAGAGGGGGCTCCTACAATGAGCAGTTCTTC. The chain employs TRBV6-5 and TRBJ2-1; D perhaps matches TRBD1 (6 bases). CDR3 length: 16 residues. CDR1 MNHEY and CDR2 SVGAGI come from the germline V gene. Trimming took 0 bases from V and 0 from J, leaving 9 bases between them.

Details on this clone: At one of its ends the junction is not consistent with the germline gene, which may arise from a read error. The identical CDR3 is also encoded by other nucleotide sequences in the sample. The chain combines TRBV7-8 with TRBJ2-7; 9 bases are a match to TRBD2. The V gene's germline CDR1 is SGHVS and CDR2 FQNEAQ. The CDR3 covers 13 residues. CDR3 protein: CASSLGSSGAPSF. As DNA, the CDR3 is TGTGCCAGCAGCTTAGGGTCTAGCGGGGCCCCGAGCTTC.

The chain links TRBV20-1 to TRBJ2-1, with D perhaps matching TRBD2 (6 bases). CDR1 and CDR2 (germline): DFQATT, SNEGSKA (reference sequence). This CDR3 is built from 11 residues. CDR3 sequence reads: CSPLGGNEQFF. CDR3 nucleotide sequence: TGCAGCCCTCTGGGAGGAAATGAGCAGTTCTTC.

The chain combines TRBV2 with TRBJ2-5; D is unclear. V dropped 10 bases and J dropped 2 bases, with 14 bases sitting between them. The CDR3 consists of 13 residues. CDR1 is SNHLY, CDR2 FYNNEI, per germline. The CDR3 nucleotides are TGTGCCACAACAATCCTGCAGCAAGAGACCCAGTACTTC. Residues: CATTILQQETQYF.